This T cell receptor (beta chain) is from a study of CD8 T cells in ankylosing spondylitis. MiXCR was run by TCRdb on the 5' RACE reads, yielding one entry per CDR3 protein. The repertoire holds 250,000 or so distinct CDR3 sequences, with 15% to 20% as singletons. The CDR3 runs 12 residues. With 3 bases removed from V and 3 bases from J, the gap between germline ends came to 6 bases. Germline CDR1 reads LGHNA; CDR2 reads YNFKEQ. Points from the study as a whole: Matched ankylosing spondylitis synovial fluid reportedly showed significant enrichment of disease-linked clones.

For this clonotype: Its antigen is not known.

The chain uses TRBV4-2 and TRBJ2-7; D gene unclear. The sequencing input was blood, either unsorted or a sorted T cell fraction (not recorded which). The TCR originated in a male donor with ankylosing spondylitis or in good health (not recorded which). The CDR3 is CASSHTNYEQYF. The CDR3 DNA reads TGTGCCAGCAGCCATACCAACTACGAGCAGTACTTC.